This T cell receptor beta chain was obtained from a study of cytomegalovirus exposure and HLA in healthy donors. General study results and limits: Three CMV-associated chains were confirmed in vitro to be specific for CMV antigens. Per published reports, the classifier diagnosed cytomegalovirus status with high specificity and sensitivity. The tendency of first-cohort TCR clusters to co-occur in the 100 to 150 validation repertoires emerged from a later analysis.

A roughly 120-subject validation cohort, separate from the approximately 700-subject first cohort, supplied the donors. Measured with immunoSEQ multiplex PCR; TCRdb has only the in-frame clones, and not every one. The sample holds about 160,000 clones, 85% seen once. The V gene's germline CDR1 is MNHEY and CDR2 SVGAGI. The J segment lost 8 bases and the V segment lost 4 bases, leaving 5 bases of the junction unmatched. This CDR3 is built from 14 residues. In the case of this clone: Its specificity is unknown.

This sequence joins TRBV6-5 and TRBJ1-4, with 9 bases that match TRBD1. The clonotype comes from a man under 40 in good health and CMV-seropositive. Sequenced: PBMCs. In nucleotides, the CDR3 is TGTGCCAGCAGTTGGGGACAGGGCGAGGAAAAACTGTTTTTT. Residues: CASSWGQGEEKLFF.